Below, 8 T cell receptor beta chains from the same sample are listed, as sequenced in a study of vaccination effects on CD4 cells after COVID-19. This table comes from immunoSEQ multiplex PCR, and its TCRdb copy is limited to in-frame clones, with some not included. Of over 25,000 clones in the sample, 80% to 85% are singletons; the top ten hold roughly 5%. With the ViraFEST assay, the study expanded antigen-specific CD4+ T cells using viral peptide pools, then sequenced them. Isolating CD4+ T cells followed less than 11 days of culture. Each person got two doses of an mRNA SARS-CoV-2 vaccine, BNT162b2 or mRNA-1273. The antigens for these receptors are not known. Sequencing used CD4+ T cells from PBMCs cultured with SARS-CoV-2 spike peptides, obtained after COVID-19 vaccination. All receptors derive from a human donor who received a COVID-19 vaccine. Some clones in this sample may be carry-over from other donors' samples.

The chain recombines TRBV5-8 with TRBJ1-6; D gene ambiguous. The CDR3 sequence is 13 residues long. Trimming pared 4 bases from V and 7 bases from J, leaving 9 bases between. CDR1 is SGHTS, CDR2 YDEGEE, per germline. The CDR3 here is CASSLGRNSPLHF. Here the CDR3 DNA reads TGTGCCAGCAGCCTCGGGAGGAATTCACCCCTCCACTTT. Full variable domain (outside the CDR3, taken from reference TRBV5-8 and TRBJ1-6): EAGVTQSPTHLIKTRGQQATLRCSPISGHTSVYWYQQALGLGLQFLLWYDEGEERNRGNFPPRFSGRQFPNYSSELNVNALELEDSALYLCASSLGRNSPLHFGNGTRLTVT.

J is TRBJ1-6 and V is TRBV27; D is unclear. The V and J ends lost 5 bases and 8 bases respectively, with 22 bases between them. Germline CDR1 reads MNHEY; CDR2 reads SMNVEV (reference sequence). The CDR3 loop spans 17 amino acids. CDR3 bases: TGTGCCAGCAGTCCCATTTTAGGACCACTTTCGGATTCACCCCTCCACTTT. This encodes CASSPILGPLSDSPLHF.

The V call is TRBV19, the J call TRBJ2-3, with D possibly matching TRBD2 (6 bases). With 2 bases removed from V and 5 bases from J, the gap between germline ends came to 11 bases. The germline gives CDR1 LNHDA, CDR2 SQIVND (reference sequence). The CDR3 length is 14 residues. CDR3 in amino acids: CASSINRGGDTQYF. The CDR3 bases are TGTGCCAGTAGTATAAATCGGGGAGGAGATACGCAGTATTTT.

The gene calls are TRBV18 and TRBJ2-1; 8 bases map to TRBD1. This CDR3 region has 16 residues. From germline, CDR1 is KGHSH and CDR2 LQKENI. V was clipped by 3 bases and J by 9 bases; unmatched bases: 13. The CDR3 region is CASSPRTGRGRGEQFF. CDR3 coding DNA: TGTGCCAGCTCACCCCGGACAGGGCGCGGCCGGGGTGAGCAGTTCTTC.

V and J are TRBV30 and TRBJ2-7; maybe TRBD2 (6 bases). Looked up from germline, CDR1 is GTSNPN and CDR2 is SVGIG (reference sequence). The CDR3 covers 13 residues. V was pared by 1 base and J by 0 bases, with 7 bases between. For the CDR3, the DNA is TGTGCCTGGAGTGAGGGACTCTCCTACGAGCAGTACGTC. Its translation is CAWSEGLSYEQYV.

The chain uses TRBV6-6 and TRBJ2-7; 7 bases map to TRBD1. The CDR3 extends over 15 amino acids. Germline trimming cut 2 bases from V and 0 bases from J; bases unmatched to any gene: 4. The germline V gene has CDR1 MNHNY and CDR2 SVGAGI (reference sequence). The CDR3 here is CASSYMTGSSYEQYV. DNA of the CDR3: TGTGCCAGCAGTTACATGACAGGGAGCTCCTACGAGCAGTACGTC.

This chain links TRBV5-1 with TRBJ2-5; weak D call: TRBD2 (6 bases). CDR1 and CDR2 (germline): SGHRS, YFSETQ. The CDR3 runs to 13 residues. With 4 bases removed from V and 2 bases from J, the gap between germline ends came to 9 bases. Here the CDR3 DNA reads TGCGCCAGCAGCACGGGACTTCAAGAGACCCAGTACTTC. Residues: CASSTGLQETQYF.

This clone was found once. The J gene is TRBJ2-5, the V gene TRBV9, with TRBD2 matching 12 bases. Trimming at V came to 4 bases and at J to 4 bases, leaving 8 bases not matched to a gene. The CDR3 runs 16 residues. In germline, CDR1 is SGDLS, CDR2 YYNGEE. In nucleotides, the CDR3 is TGTGCCAGCAGCCCTAGAGTACTAGCGGGGGGAGAGACCCAGTACTTC. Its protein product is CASSPRVLAGGETQYF.